The present entry profiles one T cell receptor (beta chain) with its context. Its antigen is unidentified. These data are taken from a study of T cells in Graves' hyperthyroidism and ophthalmopathy. General study points: Most expanded thyroid clonotypes above 0.001 also appeared in blood. The model foresaw ophthalmopathy a median about 6.1 months prior to onset.

PBMCs stemmed from over 7.5 ml fresh peripheral blood. Amplified TCR beta CDR3 regions derived from RNA transcripts. HTBI primers drove first-round RT-PCR of the TCR CDR3. Each CDR3 protein gets one entry after TCRdb re-called the multiplex PCR reads with MiXCR. The table has fewer than 500,000 distinct CDR3 sequences, under 15% seen once; the top ten hold approximately 13%. Trimming took 0 bases from V and 10 from J, leaving 3 bases between them. The V gene's germline CDR1 is LGHNA and CDR2 YNFKEQ. This CDR3 contains 11 residues. The sample consisted of blood. The TCR originated in a man aged 18 to 29 with Graves' ophthalmopathy. J is TRBJ1-4 and V is TRBV4-2; D is ambiguous. In nucleotides, the CDR3 is TGTGCCAGCAGCCAAGATGGAAAACTGTTTTTT. Translating gives CASSQDGKLFF.